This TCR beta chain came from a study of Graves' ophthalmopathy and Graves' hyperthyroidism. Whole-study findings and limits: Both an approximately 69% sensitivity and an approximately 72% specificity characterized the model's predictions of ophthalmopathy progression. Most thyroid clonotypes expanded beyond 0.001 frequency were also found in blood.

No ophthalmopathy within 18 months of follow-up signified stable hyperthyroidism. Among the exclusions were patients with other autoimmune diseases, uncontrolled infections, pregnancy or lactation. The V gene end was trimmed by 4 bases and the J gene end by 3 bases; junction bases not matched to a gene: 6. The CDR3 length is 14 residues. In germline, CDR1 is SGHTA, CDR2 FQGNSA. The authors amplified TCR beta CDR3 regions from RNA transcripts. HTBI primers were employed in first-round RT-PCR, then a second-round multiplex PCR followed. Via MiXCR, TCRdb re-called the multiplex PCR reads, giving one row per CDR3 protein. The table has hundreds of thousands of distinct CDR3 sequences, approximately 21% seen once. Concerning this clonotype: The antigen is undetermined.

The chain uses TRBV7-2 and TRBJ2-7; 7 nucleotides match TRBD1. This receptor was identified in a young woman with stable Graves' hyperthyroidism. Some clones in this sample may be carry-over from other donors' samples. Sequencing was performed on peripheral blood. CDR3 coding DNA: TGTGCCAGCAGCTCGGGACAGCTACTCTACGAGCAGTACTTC. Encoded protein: CASSSGQLLYEQYF.